Included here is one T cell receptor (beta chain) sequence, with context. Here immunoSEQ multiplex PCR was the method, and the copy in TCRdb shows in-frame clones only, minus some. Of over 70,000 clones listed, roughly 92% are singletons. The record originates from a study of T cell changes during pregnancy in multiple sclerosis. This CDR3 is built from 14 residues. Trimming shortened V by 2 bases and J by 4 bases, and 11 bases separated the two germline ends. Per germline, CDR1 ENHRY and CDR2 SYGVKD. This clonotype originated in a female donor in good health, enrolled as a control in a pregnancy study. The V and J genes are TRBV10-3 and TRBJ1-2; D possibly corresponds to TRBD1 (5 bases). The material was peripheral blood, obtained in the first trimester of pregnancy. The CDR3 DNA reads as TGTGCCATCAGTGAGGCAACAGGATCCTATGGCTACACCTTC. It yields the protein CAISEATGSYGYTF.